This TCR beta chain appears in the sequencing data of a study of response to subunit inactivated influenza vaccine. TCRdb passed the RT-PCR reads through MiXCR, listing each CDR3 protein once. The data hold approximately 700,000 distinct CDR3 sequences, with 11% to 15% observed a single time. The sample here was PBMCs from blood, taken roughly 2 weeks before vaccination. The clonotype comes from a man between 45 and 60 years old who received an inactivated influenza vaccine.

CDR3 loop: CASRANRGSQTQYF. In DNA, the CDR3 is TGTGCCAGCAGAGCGAACAGGGGGAGCCAGACCCAGTACTTC. V gene TRBV12-3 or TRBV12-4 combines with J gene TRBJ2-5, with 8 positions matching TRBD1. This CDR3 has 14 amino acids. The V gene end was trimmed by 6 bases and the J gene end by 6 bases; junction bases not matched to a gene: 9.